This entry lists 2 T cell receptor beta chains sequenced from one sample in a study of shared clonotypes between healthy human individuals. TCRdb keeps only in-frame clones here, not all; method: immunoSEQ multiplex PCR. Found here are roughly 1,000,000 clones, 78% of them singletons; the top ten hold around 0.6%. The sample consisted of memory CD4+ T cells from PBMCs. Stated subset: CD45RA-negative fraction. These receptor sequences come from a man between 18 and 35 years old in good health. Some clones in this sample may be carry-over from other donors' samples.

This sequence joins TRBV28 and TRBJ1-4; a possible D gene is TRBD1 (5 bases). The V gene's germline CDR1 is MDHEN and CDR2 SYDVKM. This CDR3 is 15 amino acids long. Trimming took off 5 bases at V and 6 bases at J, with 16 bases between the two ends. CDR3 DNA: TGTGCCAGCAGTCCCGGGGCGGCTGGAGATGAAAAACTGTTTTTT. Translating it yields CASSPGAAGDEKLFF.

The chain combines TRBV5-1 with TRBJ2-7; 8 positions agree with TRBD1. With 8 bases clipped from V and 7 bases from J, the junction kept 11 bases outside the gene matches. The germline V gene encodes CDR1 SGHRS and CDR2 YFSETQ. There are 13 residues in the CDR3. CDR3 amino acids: CASRPAGGEEQYF. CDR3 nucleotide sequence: TGCGCCAGTCGGCCGGCAGGGGGCGAGGAGCAGTACTTC.